The rows below give T cell receptor beta chains drawn from one sample of a study of T cell changes during pregnancy in multiple sclerosis. Sequencing used immunoSEQ multiplex PCR; TCRdb keeps in-frame clones, though not all of them. The sample carries roughly 72,000 clones, over 85% recorded once. The sample in question was CD4+ T cells from peripheral blood mononuclear cells, obtained before pregnancy. The receptors originated from a female donor with multiple sclerosis, enrolled in a pregnancy study. CDR3s include the opening cysteine and the closing phenylalanine or tryptophan. D genes are given only for firm matches. The size entry is marked missing in some rows and otherwise reads once, few, many or a size class.

J gene	V gene	clone size	D gene	CDR3 protein	CDR3 DNA
TRBJ2-3	TRBV6-1	NA	NA	CASTFPADTQYF	TGTGCCAGCACCTTCCCCGCAGATACGCAGTATTTT
TRBJ2-7	TRBV9	NA	TRBD2	CASSVGAAGEGYEQYF	TGTGCCAGCAGCGTAGGGGCGGCGGGAGAGGGCTACGAGCAGTACTTC
TRBJ1-2	TRBV5-5	NA	NA	CASSPGLAGYTF	TGTGCCAGCAGCCCAGGACTGGCTGGCTACACCTTC
TRBJ2-7	TRBV29-1	NA	NA	CSVQQTGYYEQYF	TGCAGCGTTCAGCAGACAGGTTACTACGAGCAGTACTTC
TRBJ2-5	TRBV13	NA	NA	CASSFKETQYF	TGTGCCAGCAGCTTTAAAGAGACCCAGTACTTC
TRBJ2-7	TRBV28	NA	TRBD1	CASTIQGWPEQYF	TGTGCCAGCACTATACAGGGGTGGCCCGAGCAGTACTTC
TRBJ1-1	TRBV27	NA	TRBD1	CASSLVGQGAAGTEAFF	TGTGCCAGCAGTTTAGTCGGGCAGGGGGCGGCTGGGACTGAAGCTTTCTTT
TRBJ1-1	TRBV5-1	NA	NA	CASSVGGARNTEAFF	TGCGCCAGCAGCGTTGGGGGGGCAAGGAACACTGAAGCTTTCTTT
TRBJ1-2	TRBV6-1	NA	TRBD1	CASSEAEGAWGYTF	TGTGCCAGCAGTGAAGCGGAGGGGGCGTGGGGCTACACCTTC
TRBJ2-2	TRBV5-6	NA	TRBD1	CASSWGQGRFSNTGELFF	TGTGCCAGCAGCTGGGGACAGGGGCGCTTCTCGAACACCGGGGAGCTGTTTTTT
TRBJ1-5	TRBV28	NA	NA	CASSPSMGGSNQPQHF	TGTGCCAGCAGCCCTTCAATGGGGGGAAGCAATCAGCCCCAGCATTTT
TRBJ1-3	TRBV19	few	TRBD1	CASSPRRGTGNSGNTIYF	TGTGCCAGTAGTCCCAGAAGGGGGACAGGAAATTCTGGAAACACCATATATTTT
TRBJ1-4	TRBV7-9	NA	TRBD1	CASRGDRREEKLFF	TGTGCCAGCCGAGGGGACAGGCGAGAGGAAAAACTGTTTTTT
TRBJ1-5	TRBV28	NA	TRBD1	CASSAHRGLPSNQPQHF	TGTGCCAGCAGTGCCCACAGGGGCCTCCCTAGCAATCAGCCCCAGCATTTT
TRBJ2-5	TRBV6-1	NA	NA	CASSEGLARETQYF	TGTGCCAGCAGTGAAGGCCTAGCTAGAGAGACCCAGTACTTC
TRBJ2-7	TRBV19	NA	NA	CASSRAGLSSYEQYF	TGTGCCAGTAGCCGGGCAGGGCTCAGCTCCTACGAGCAGTACTTC
TRBJ1-4	TRBV19	NA	TRBD1	CASSIATGEEKLFF	TGTGCCAGTAGTATTGCCACAGGGGAAGAAAAACTGTTTTTT